Given below is one T cell receptor beta chain in context. The data originate from a study of blood T cell repertoires in COVID-19. Whole-study context: Some COVID-19 samples were acute and others convalescent; all came from the United States, Italy and Spain.

This study enrolled people aged about 18 to 100 from roughly 22 US geographic areas. Donors in Cohort 3 counted as recovered after two negative PCRs, clearance, or symptom resolution. Trimming removed 1 base at V and 0 bases at J, with 9 bases between. The CDR3 length is 15 residues. The germline V gene has CDR1 LNHDA and CDR2 SQIVND (reference sequence). Using immunoSEQ multiplex PCR, the repertoire was profiled, and TCRdb retains in-frame clones only, with some absent. The sample includes roughly 170,000 clones, approximately 80% seen only once; the top ten take roughly 12%. The origin of this receptor is a man over 45 who had recovered from COVID-19. Sequences were obtained from PBMCs or T cells enriched from blood (not recorded which). The V and J genes are TRBV19 and TRBJ1-2; no definite D call. CDR3: CASSIVDGSNYGYTF. Here the CDR3 DNA reads TGTGCCAGTAGTATAGTTGACGGGTCTAACTATGGCTACACCTTC.